This T cell receptor beta chain was identified in a study of shared clonotypes between healthy human individuals. As processed by the authors: Filtering differed since immunoSEQ provided only junctions, with no quality scores. The protocol was immunoSEQ multiplex PCR, while the TCRdb copy is restricted to in-frame clones and leaves out a portion. That table furnishes V, J and clone size, whereas the DNA furnished D and trimming. The repertoire includes 450,000 to 600,000 clones, 75% to 85% of them detected once, and approximately 12% sits in the top ten. From germline, CDR1 is MNHEY and CDR2 SMNVEV (reference sequence). With 5 bases removed from V and 0 bases from J, the gap between germline ends came to 13 bases. CDR3 size: 16 residues.

This TCR derives from a woman in her thirties or forties in good health. Some clones in this sample may be carry-over from other donors' samples. This sequence joins TRBV27 and TRBJ1-4; tentative D call: TRBD1 (5 bases). The sequenced material came from PBMCs. The DNA for the CDR3 is TGTGCCAGCAGTGCGGGGGGGAGTGCAACTAATGAAAAACTGTTTTTT. Its protein is CASSAGGSATNEKLFF. The full variable domain, completed using reference TRBV27 and TRBJ1-4, is EAQVTQNPRYLITVTGKKLTVTCSQNMNHEYMSWYRQDPGLGLRQIYYSMNVEVTDKGDVPEGYKVSRKEKRNFPLILESPSPNQTSLYFCASSAGGSATNEKLFFGSGTQLSVL.